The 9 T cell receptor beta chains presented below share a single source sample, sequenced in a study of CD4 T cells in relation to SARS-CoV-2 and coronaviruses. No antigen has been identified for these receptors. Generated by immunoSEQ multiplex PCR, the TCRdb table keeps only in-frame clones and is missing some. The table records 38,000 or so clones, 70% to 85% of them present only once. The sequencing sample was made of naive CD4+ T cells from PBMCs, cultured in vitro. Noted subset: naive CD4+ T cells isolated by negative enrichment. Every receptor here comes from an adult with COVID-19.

The CDR3 DNA reads TGTGCCAGCAGTTTATTAGACAGGGTCCGGACTGAAGCTTTCTTT. It translates to CASSLLDRVRTEAFF. J is TRBJ1-1 and V is TRBV28; TRBD1 aligns across 7 bases. The CDR3 spans 15 residues. The J segment lost 5 bases and the V segment lost 1 base, leaving 7 bases of the junction unmatched. Germline V lookup: CDR1 MDHEN, CDR2 SYDVKM.

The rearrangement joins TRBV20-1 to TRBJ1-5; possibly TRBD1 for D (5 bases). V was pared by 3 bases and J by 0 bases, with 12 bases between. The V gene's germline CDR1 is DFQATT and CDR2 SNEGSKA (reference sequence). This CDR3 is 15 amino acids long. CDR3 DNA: TGCAGTGCTAGTCCCAGGGCGTATAGCAATCAGCCCCAGCATTTT. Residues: CSASPRAYSNQPQHF.

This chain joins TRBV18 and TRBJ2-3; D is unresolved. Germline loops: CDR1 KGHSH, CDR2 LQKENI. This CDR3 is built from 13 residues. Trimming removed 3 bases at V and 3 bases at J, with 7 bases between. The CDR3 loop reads CASSPTSTDTQYF. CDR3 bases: TGTGCCAGCTCACCGACCAGTACAGATACGCAGTATTTT.

The CDR3 region is CASSFYGPSSGNTIYF. Here the CDR3 DNA reads TGTGCCAGCAGCTTTTACGGGCCCAGCTCTGGAAACACCATATATTTT. The V and J genes are TRBV7-9 and TRBJ1-3; no firm D call. The germline V gene has CDR1 SEHNR and CDR2 FQNEAQ (reference sequence). V gave up 3 bases and J gave up 0 bases, with 12 bases separating them. This CDR3 spans 16 amino acids.

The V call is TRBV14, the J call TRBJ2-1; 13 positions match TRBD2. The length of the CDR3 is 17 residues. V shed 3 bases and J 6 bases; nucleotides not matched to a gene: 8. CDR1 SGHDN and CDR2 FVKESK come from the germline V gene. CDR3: CASSHPLGTSGTNEQFF. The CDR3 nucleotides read TGTGCCAGCAGCCATCCACTCGGGACTAGCGGGACCAATGAGCAGTTCTTC.

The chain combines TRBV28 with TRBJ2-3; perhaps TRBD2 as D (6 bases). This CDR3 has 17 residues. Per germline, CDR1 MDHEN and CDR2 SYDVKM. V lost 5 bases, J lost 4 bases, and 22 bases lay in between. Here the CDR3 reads CASSPMTGVLQSDTQYF. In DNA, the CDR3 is TGTGCCAGCAGTCCTATGACGGGAGTGTTACAGTCAGATACGCAGTATTTT.

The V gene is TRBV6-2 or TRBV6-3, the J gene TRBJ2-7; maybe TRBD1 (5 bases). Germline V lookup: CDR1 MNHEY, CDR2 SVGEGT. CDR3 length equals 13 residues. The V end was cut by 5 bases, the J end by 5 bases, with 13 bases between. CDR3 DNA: TGTGCCAGCAGTCGGACATCCCGGGACGAGCAGTACTTC. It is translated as CASSRTSRDEQYF.

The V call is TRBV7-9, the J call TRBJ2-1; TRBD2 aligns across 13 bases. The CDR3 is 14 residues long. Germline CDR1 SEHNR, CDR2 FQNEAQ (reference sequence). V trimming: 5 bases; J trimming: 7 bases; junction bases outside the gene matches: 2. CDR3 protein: CASSRTSGRNEQFF. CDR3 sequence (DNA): TGTGCCAGCAGCCGGACTAGCGGGAGAAATGAGCAGTTCTTC. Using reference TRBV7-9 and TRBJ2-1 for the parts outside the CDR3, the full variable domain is DTGVSQNPRHKITKRGQNVTFRCDPISEHNRLYWYRQTLGQGPEFLTYFQNEAQLEKSRLLSDRFSAERPKGSFSTLEIQRTEQGDSAMYLCASSRTSGRNEQFFGPGTRLTVL.

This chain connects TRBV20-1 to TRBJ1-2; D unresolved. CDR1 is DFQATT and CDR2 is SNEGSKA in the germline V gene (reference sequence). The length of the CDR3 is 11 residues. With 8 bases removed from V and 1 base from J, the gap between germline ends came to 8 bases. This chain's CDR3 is CSFYNNYGYTF. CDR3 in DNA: TGCAGTTTTTACAATAACTATGGCTACACCTTC.